These 3 T cell receptor beta chains came from one sample sequenced in a study of beta chain features in type 1 diabetes. The entirety of the isolated RNA underwent reverse transcription, so expressed TCRB transcripts were sequenced. Only in-frame clones appear in the TCRdb table, and some are missing; sequencing was by immunoSEQ multiplex PCR. The sample shows approximately 150,000 clones, roughly 10% of them seen only once. The sample was central memory CD4+ T cells from blood. These receptors all stem from a middle-aged woman in good health.

The chain is built from TRBV7-2 and TRBJ2-2, with 12 bases matching TRBD2. J gave up 3 bases and V 5 bases, and 1 base lay outside the gene matches. Germline values: CDR1 SGHTA, CDR2 FQGNSA. The CDR3 is 15 amino acids. CDR3 in amino acids: CASSPSGGDTGELFF. The CDR3 DNA follows: TGTGCCAGCAGCCCTAGCGGGGGGGACACCGGGGAGCTGTTTTTT.

There are a few counts of this clone. The chain has TRBV7-7 and TRBJ2-5, with 8 bases aligning to TRBD1. CDR1 and CDR2 from the germline V gene are SSHAT and FNYEAQ (reference sequence). Trimming removed 5 bases from V and 3 bases from J; junction bases left unmatched: 2. The CDR3 is made up of 13 amino acids. The DNA of the CDR3 is TGTGCCAGCAGCGCGGACAGGGAAGAGACCCAGTACTTC. It specifies CASSADREETQYF.

This clone has ten or more counts. The J gene is TRBJ1-5, the V gene TRBV14; no definite D call. Trimming removed 4 bases from V and 3 bases from J, with 7 bases in between. Germline CDR1 SGHDN, CDR2 FVKESK. There are 13 residues in the CDR3. CDR3 in amino acids: CASSRVLNQPQHF. The CDR3 region has the DNA TGTGCCAGCAGCCGAGTACTCAATCAGCCCCAGCATTTT.